This TCR beta chain was recovered during a study of blood T cell repertoires in COVID-19. The wider study: Acute-phase and convalescent COVID-19 samples originated in the United States, Italy and Spain. Nucleic acid was either cDNA or gDNA, and it came from T cells, B-cell-depleted T cells, or PBMCs.

Germline CDR1 and CDR2: LNHDA and SQIVND (reference sequence). The ends were cut back, 4 bases at V and 4 bases at J, with 14 bases in the middle. The CDR3 is made up of 14 amino acids. In the authors' methods: Amplified reference gene primers provided the basis for estimating nucleated cell counts. Profiling relied on immunoSEQ multiplex PCR, and the TCRdb table lists in-frame clones only, not all of them. V and J calls and clone size follow that table, whereas D and trimming were derived from the DNA. The data show 72,000 or so clones, around nine tenths seen once. The chain is built from TRBV19 and TRBJ2-7; tentative D call: TRBD2 (5 bases). Material: peripheral blood. The origin of this receptor is a woman aged 55-69 years with acute or convalescent COVID-19. The DNA of the CDR3 is TGTGCCAGTAGTACGGGAACGGCAAGATACGAGCAGTACTTC. Its protein is CASSTGTARYEQYF.